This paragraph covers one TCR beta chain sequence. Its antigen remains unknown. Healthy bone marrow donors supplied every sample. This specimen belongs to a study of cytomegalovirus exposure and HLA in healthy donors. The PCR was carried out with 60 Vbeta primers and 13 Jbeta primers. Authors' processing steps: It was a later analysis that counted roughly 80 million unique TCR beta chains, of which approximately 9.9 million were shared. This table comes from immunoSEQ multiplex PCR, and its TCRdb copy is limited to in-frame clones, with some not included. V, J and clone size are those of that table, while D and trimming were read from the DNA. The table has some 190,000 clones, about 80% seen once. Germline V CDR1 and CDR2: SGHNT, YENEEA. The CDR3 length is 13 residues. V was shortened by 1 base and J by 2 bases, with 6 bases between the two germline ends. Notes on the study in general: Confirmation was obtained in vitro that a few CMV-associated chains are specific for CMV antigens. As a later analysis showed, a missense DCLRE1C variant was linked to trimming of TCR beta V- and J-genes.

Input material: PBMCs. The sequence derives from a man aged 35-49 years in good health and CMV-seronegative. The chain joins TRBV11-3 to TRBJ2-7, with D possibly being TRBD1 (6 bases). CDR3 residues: CASSLGTAYEQYF. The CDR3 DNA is TGTGCCAGCAGCTTAGGGACAGCCTACGAGCAGTACTTC.